Sequencing of this TCR beta chain was carried out in a study of neurological immune-mediated disorders (dated by TCRdb to between 2017 and 2020). Some background on the complete study: Peripheral blood TCR-beta repertoires from HTLV-I-associated myelopathy (HAM/TSP) patients, multiple sclerosis patients and healthy controls were compared by UMI-based sequencing. The 85 to 110 TCR-beta libraries included longitudinal samples, technical triplicates and paired sorted CD4+ and CD8+ T-cell subsets alongside PBMC samples. The cohort included approximately 70 subjects: some 14 with HAM/TSP, some 35 with multiple sclerosis, and approximately 20 healthy controls.

cDNA was synthesized by template-switch 5'RACE using a primer carrying a 10-nucleotide random unique molecular identifier by which each TCR transcript was tagged. Each sequencing run produced over 180 million TCR-beta sequences covering 15-18 subjects. Total RNA was extracted with the RNeasy kit. Using the KAPA Real-time Library Amplification kit, TCR-beta VDJ regions were amplified with primers for the TCR constant region and the 5'RACE anchor. A first PCR added sample indexes and Illumina adaptors, after which a second PCR increased the library yield. After Ampure bead purification, the roughly 650 bp TCR product was size-selected on a 2% E-gel SizeSelection system. Before pooling, libraries had their quality checked on a Bioanalyzer, their concentration measured with Qubit, and their quantity determined with the Kapa Library Quantification kit. Paired-end 2 x 150 bp sequencing of the libraries was performed on an Illumina HiSeq 2500. To increase sequence diversity, about 23-32% phiX was spiked into each library pool. The authors' analysis ran thus. The UMI-based MiGEC pipeline processed quality-filtered reads and removed over 85% of raw TCR sequences during error correction. IMGT germline references were used for alignment of VDJ genes, and clonotypes were defined by a unique CDR3 amino acid sequence together with V-J genes. VDJtools evaluated clonal expansion, Shannon diversity and CDR3 relatedness (CalcPairwiseDistances, ClusterSamples); CLCbio workbench built phylogenetic trees. Expanded clones were defined as having at least 8 unique UMIs, based on coefficient-of-variation modelling across technical triplicates. TCRdb passed the public sequencing reads through fastp at Q25 and MiXCR, retaining productive beta sequences. A single entry per CDR3 protein holds the most common genes and DNA from its merged rows. TCRdb assigned the V and J calls; the authors' analysis was not used. The table for this sample lists 46,000 or so distinct CDR3 sequences; 9% to 12% of them were counted only once. About 20% of the sample is in the top ten clones.

This clonotype appeared many times. This receptor's antigen is unknown. No much larger clone is present one base from it, and per-base qualities are unavailable. Overall study outcomes, separate from this receptor: The highest TCR clonal expansion was observed in HAM/TSP patients, whereas the lowest was observed in MS patients, even when compared with healthy controls. No identical CDR3 amino acid sequences were found to be shared among expanded clones across subjects, suggesting that TCR-beta repertoires were private in all groups.

For unsorted PBMC libraries, 2 million PBMCs were used after storage in RNAlater at -80 degrees C until RNA extraction. Peripheral blood was subjected to Ficoll-Hypaque density gradient centrifugation to isolate PBMCs, which were then cryopreserved in liquid nitrogen. The source of this sequence is a woman in her 40s with HTLV-1-associated myelopathy (HAM/TSP). Sequencing input: PBMCs.

The CDR3 loop reads CASNPSGGGDEQFF. Here is the DNA: TGCGCCAGCAATCCTAGCGGGGGGGGAGATGAGCAGTTCTTC. The V gene is TRBV5-1 and the J gene is TRBJ2-1; TRBD2 agrees with 12 junctional bases. From the cysteine up to the phenylalanine, the CDR3 has a length of 14 residues. Just the 42-base CDR3 DNA is kept, in frame starting at base 1. CDR1 SGHRS and CDR2 YFSETQ are derived from the germline V gene. V is trimmed back by 6 bases and J by 8 bases, and the junction contains 6 bases that no gene match accounts for.